A selection of T cell receptor beta chains follows, all from one sample in a study of PD-1 blockade in classical Hodgkin lymphoma. The data were produced by immunoSEQ multiplex PCR, yet TCRdb's version contains in-frame clones alone and is incomplete. The sample lists tens of thousands of clones, approximately 80% occurring once. The material sequenced was peripheral blood mononuclear cells (PBMCs), taken before the fourth cycle of nivolumab. Every receptor here comes from a human donor with classical Hodgkin lymphoma. CDR3s include the opening cysteine and the closing phenylalanine or tryptophan. Each record gives: V gene, D gene, J gene, CDR3 protein. D genes are given only for firm matches.

v_call: TRBV27
d_call: NA
j_call: TRBJ2-5
cdr3_aa: CASSLAFRETQYF

v_call: TRBV5-1
d_call: NA
j_call: TRBJ1-1
cdr3_aa: CASSLGKVDTEAFF

v_call: TRBV5-1
d_call: TRBD1
j_call: TRBJ1-1
cdr3_aa: CASSPRTGASNTEAFF

v_call: TRBV30
d_call: NA
j_call: TRBJ2-7
cdr3_aa: CAWSVPRDSYEQYF

v_call: TRBV7-9
d_call: TRBD1
j_call: TRBJ2-5
cdr3_aa: CASSLDRDSQETQYF

v_call: TRBV7-3
d_call: NA
j_call: TRBJ2-1
cdr3_aa: CASSSERAGRKFF

v_call: TRBV18
d_call: NA
j_call: TRBJ1-3
cdr3_aa: CASSPRGINSGNTIYF

v_call: TRBV18
d_call: TRBD1
j_call: TRBJ2-7
cdr3_aa: CASSTGTGGPYEQYF

v_call: TRBV30
d_call: NA
j_call: TRBJ1-2
cdr3_aa: CAWSVLTGYGYTF

v_call: TRBV9
d_call: NA
j_call: TRBJ2-1
cdr3_aa: CASSVVSSAEEQFF

v_call: TRBV7-3
d_call: NA
j_call: TRBJ2-2
cdr3_aa: CASSSTSGAGGELFF

v_call: TRBV6-6
d_call: NA
j_call: TRBJ2-7
cdr3_aa: CASSYVQGEQYF

v_call: TRBV5-1
d_call: NA
j_call: TRBJ2-5
cdr3_aa: CASSFDFEETQYF

v_call: TRBV10-1
d_call: TRBD1
j_call: TRBJ2-1
cdr3_aa: CASSMGQGYNEQFF

v_call: TRBV5-1
d_call: NA
j_call: TRBJ2-5
cdr3_aa: CASSSFRDPGETQYF